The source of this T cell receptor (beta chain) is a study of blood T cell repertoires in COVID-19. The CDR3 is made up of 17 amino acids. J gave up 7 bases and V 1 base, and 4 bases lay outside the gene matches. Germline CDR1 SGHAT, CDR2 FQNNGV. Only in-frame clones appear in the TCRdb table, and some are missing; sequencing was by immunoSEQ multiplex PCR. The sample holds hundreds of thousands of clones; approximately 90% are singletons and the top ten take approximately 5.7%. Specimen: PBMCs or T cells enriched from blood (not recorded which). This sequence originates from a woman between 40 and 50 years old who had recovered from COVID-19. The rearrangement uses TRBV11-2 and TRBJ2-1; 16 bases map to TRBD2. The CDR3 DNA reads TGTGCCAGCAGCTTAGTGGGACTAGCGGGAGGGCGAAATGAGCAGTTCTTC. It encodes CASSLVGLAGGRNEQFF.